The 14 T cell receptor beta chains given below trace back to one sample, sequenced in a study of blood T cell repertoires in COVID-19. TCRdb keeps only in-frame clones here, not all; method: immunoSEQ multiplex PCR. The sample has 140,000 to 150,000 clones; approximately 84% are singletons. Material: peripheral blood. Source of these receptors: a human donor in a cohort sampled during active COVID-19.

The chain recombines TRBV6-1 with TRBJ2-7; 8 bases are shared with TRBD1. The CDR3 contains 15 residues. Germline V gene lookup returns CDR1 MNHNS and CDR2 SASEGT. The junction had 6 bases not matched to a gene; V was cut back by 3 bases and J by 2 bases. The CDR3 loop is CASSDGQGVTYEQYV. The CDR3 coding sequence is TGTGCCAGCAGTGACGGACAGGGAGTCACCTACGAGCAGTACGTC.

The chain uses TRBV5-1 and TRBJ2-1, with D tentatively TRBD1 (5 bases). The CDR3 totals 16 residues. CDR1 and CDR2 from the germline V gene are SGHRS and YFSETQ. The V end was cut by 0 bases, the J end by 3 bases, with 13 bases between. The CDR3 reads CASSLVVTDHYNEQFF. In DNA form, the CDR3 reads TGCGCCAGCAGCTTGGTGGTGACAGACCACTACAATGAGCAGTTCTTC.

The chain's CDR3 is CASSLEDRGREQYF. The CDR3 DNA follows: TGTGCCAGCAGTTTAGAGGACAGGGGGCGAGAGCAGTACTTC. This chain uses TRBV28 with TRBJ2-7, with 11 bases fitting TRBD1. V shed 2 bases and J 7 bases; nucleotides not matched to a gene: 4. CDR1 is MDHEN and CDR2 is SYDVKM in the germline V gene. This CDR3 is built from 14 residues. Combining the CDR3 with reference TRBV28 and TRBJ2-7 gives the whole variable domain DVKVTQSSRYLVKRTGEKVFLECVQDMDHENMFWYRQDPGLGLRLIYFSYDVKMKEKGDIPEGYSVSREKKERFSLILESASTNQTSMYLCASSLEDRGREQYFGPGTRLTVT.

V is TRBV11-2 and J is TRBJ1-4; D not certain. The CDR3 runs 16 residues. Trimming took 5 bases from V and 0 from J, leaving 13 bases between them. Per germline, CDR1 SGHAT and CDR2 FQNNGV. CDR3 DNA sequence: TGTGCCAGCAGCCGGGATGCCCCCGCAACTAATGAAAAACTGTTTTTT. It yields the protein CASSRDAPATNEKLFF.

This clone was recorded once. The chain links TRBV7-3 to TRBJ1-1; D remains unclear. Germline assignment: CDR1 SGHTA and CDR2 FQGTGA. The CDR3 extends over 13 amino acids. Trimming stripped 3 bases from V and 4 bases from J, with 9 bases between. The CDR3 region has the DNA TGTGCCAGCAGCTTTGACTCGAGCACTGAAGCTTTCTTT. This codes for CASSFDSSTEAFF.

The V call is TRBV12-3 or TRBV12-4, the J call TRBJ2-3; D gene uncertain. The CDR3 runs to 11 residues. The V gene lost 6 bases and the J gene lost 9 bases, with 10 bases spanning the gap. The CDR3 here is CASRGRGTQYF. CDR3 nucleotides: TGTGCCAGCAGGGGTAGAGGAACGCAGTATTTT.

The CDR3 nucleotides read TGTGCCAGTAGTATAGGGGGACTAGCGGGGACGAATGAGCAGTTCTTC. As protein: CASSIGGLAGTNEQFF. The chain carries TRBV19 and TRBJ2-1; 13 bases map to TRBD2. The CDR3 totals 16 residues. V shed 1 base and J 7 bases; nucleotides not matched to a gene: 4. Germline-derived CDR1 and CDR2 are LNHDA and SQIVND (reference sequence).

The chain joins TRBV19 to TRBJ2-2; 10 bases fit TRBD1. V gave up 4 bases and J gave up 3 bases; unmatched junction bases: 8. The CDR3 spans 17 residues. Looked up from germline, CDR1 is LNHDA and CDR2 is SQIVND (reference sequence). CDR3 protein: CASSTSPGQGYTGELFF. As DNA, the CDR3 is TGTGCCAGTAGTACAAGCCCGGGACAGGGGTACACCGGGGAGCTGTTTTTT.

The V call is TRBV19, the J call TRBJ2-7; 9 nucleotides line up with TRBD1. After removal of 7 bases from V and 2 bases from J, the junction contained 9 bases not matched to a gene. The germline CDR1 and CDR2 sequences are LNHDA and SQIVND (reference sequence). CDR3 length: 15 residues. The CDR3 sequence: CASTPKGDRAYEQYV. The CDR3 DNA reads TGTGCCAGTACCCCAAAGGGGGACAGGGCCTACGAGCAGTACGTC.

The J gene is TRBJ2-7, the V gene TRBV27, with 12 bases identical to TRBD1. This CDR3 is built from 15 residues. CDR1 and CDR2 from the germline V gene are MNHEY and SMNVEV (reference sequence). Losses at the gene ends were 7 bases for V and 5 bases for J; bases not matched to a gene: 9. The DNA for the CDR3 is TGTGCCAGCACCACCGAGGGGACAGGGGGCGACGAGCAGTACTTC. Translation: CASTTEGTGGDEQYF.

The chain uses TRBV25-1 and TRBJ1-1; 8 bases line up with TRBD1. The V gene's germline CDR1 is MGHDK and CDR2 SYGVNS. The V gene end was trimmed by 4 bases and the J gene end by 1 base; junction bases not matched to a gene: 8. The CDR3 sequence is 16 residues long. CDR3 sequence reads: CASSGGQGAGNTEAFF. The CDR3 coding sequence is TGTGCCAGCAGTGGGGGGCAGGGGGCGGGGAACACTGAAGCTTTCTTT.

The chain joins TRBV7-6 to TRBJ2-3; D is perhaps TRBD1 (6 bases). This CDR3 comprises 15 residues. Trimming shortened V by 2 bases and J by 4 bases, and 13 bases separated the two germline ends. Germline V gene sequence: CDR1 SGHVS, CDR2 FNYEAQ. In DNA form, the CDR3 reads TGTGCCAGCAGCTTATGGGCAGGGGCAGCAGATACGCAGTATTTT. Translation: CASSLWAGAADTQYF.

The genes are TRBV5-1 and TRBJ2-5; 14 bases fit TRBD2. The trim removed 3 bases at V and 5 bases at J, leaving 6 bases unmatched. Germline CDR1 and CDR2: SGHRS and YFSETQ. CDR3 length: 16 amino acids. CDR3 loop: CASSSTTSGRAETQYF. The DNA of the CDR3 is TGCGCCAGCAGCTCGACGACTAGCGGGAGGGCCGAGACCCAGTACTTC.

This clone was observed a few times. The rearrangement links TRBV28 to TRBJ2-7, with 8 bases lining up with TRBD2. From germline, CDR1 is MDHEN and CDR2 SYDVKM. The CDR3 has 14 residues. Losses at the gene ends were 10 bases for V and 6 bases for J; bases not matched to a gene: 14. For the CDR3, the DNA is TGTGCCACCAGGGTGGTGCGGGGGGTGTTCGAGCAGTACTTC. It yields the protein CATRVVRGVFEQYF. The whole variable domain, remainder taken from reference TRBV28 and TRBJ2-7, is DVKVTQSSRYLVKRTGEKVFLECVQDMDHENMFWYRQDPGLGLRLIYFSYDVKMKEKGDIPEGYSVSREKKERFSLILESASTNQTSMYLCATRVVRGVFEQYFGPGTRLTVT.